A single T cell receptor (beta chain) is shown here with its context. The antigen remains unidentified. The data belong to a study of T cells in Graves' hyperthyroidism and ophthalmopathy. CDR3 length: 13 residues. The J segment lost 10 bases and the V segment lost 5 bases, leaving 7 bases of the junction unmatched. Amplification of TCR beta CDR3 regions was performed using RNA transcripts as template. Using the HTBI primer set, a first-round RT-PCR was run on the TCR CDR3. From the multiplex PCR reads, TCRdb called clonotypes with MiXCR, one entry per CDR3 protein. The sample lists approximately 430,000 distinct CDR3 sequences, roughly 14% occurring once. Study outcomes and limitations: Blood also contained most expanded thyroid clonotypes above 0.001.

Sample: blood. The chain couples TRBV12-3 or TRBV12-4 to TRBJ2-2; 7 positions agree with TRBD2. The TCR sequence derives from a man in his late teens or twenties with Graves' ophthalmopathy. The CDR3 here is CASSLAGAVELFF. The DNA of the CDR3 is TGTGCCAGCAGTCTTGCGGGAGCCGTGGAGCTGTTTTTT.